A selection of T cell receptor beta chains follows, all from one sample in a study of T cells in localized non-small cell lung cancer. Here immunoSEQ multiplex PCR was the method, and the copy in TCRdb shows in-frame clones only, minus some. The data hold around 26,000 clones, with about 90% observed a single time. This sample comprised peripheral blood, obtained before any cancer treatment. The receptors here all came from a woman between 40 and 69 years old with stage I lung adenocarcinoma. Both conserved end residues are part of each CDR3. A D gene is named only where the DNA matches it firmly. Size tells how often a clone was seen (once, few, many) or the class of an expanded clone, and some rows leave it out.

d_gene: TRBD2
abundance: NA
j_gene: TRBJ2-3
v_gene: TRBV10-3
CDR3aa: CATLSGGSTDTQYF
CDR3nt: TGTGCCACTCTTAGCGGGGGTAGCACAGATACGCAGTATTTT

d_gene: NA
abundance: NA
j_gene: TRBJ1-2
v_gene: TRBV5-5
CDR3aa: CASSLAGTYGYTF
CDR3nt: TGTGCCAGCAGCTTGGCCGGAACCTATGGCTACACCTTC

d_gene: TRBD1
abundance: NA
j_gene: TRBJ1-3
v_gene: TRBV7-6
CDR3aa: CASSPLGQSSGNTIYF
CDR3nt: TGTGCCAGCAGCCCCCTGGGACAGAGCTCTGGAAACACCATATATTTT

d_gene: NA
abundance: NA
j_gene: TRBJ1-5
v_gene: TRBV4-3
CDR3aa: CASSQVKGQPQHF
CDR3nt: TGCGCCAGCAGCCAAGTAAAAGGTCAGCCCCAGCATTTT

d_gene: TRBD1
abundance: NA
j_gene: TRBJ1-1
v_gene: TRBV14
CDR3aa: CASSQDLGQGTEAFF
CDR3nt: TGTGCCAGCAGCCAAGATCTTGGACAGGGGACTGAAGCTTTCTTT

d_gene: NA
abundance: NA
j_gene: TRBJ1-6
v_gene: TRBV19
CDR3aa: CASSTGGNSPLHF
CDR3nt: TGTGCCAGTAGTACAGGCGGTAATTCACCCCTCCACTTT

d_gene: NA
abundance: NA
j_gene: TRBJ1-4
v_gene: TRBV6-5
CDR3aa: CASSSGGEKLFF
CDR3nt: TGTGCCAGCAGTTCGGGGGGTGAAAAACTGTTTTTT

d_gene: NA
abundance: NA
j_gene: TRBJ2-3
v_gene: TRBV7-2
CDR3aa: CASEPPGDTQYF
CDR3nt: TGTGCCAGCGAACCACCCGGGGATACGCAGTATTTT

d_gene: NA
abundance: NA
j_gene: TRBJ2-6
v_gene: TRBV18
CDR3aa: CASSGDNNSGANVLTF
CDR3nt: TGTGCCAGCTCGGGGGACAACAACTCTGGGGCCAACGTCCTGACTTTC

d_gene: TRBD1
abundance: NA
j_gene: TRBJ1-6
v_gene: TRBV27
CDR3aa: CASSFRTGGGLSHPLHF
CDR3nt: TGTGCCAGCAGTTTTCGAACAGGGGGAGGGTTATCTCACCCCCTCCACTTT

d_gene: NA
abundance: NA
j_gene: TRBJ1-1
v_gene: TRBV5-1
CDR3aa: CASSLDMNTEAFF
CDR3nt: TGCGCCAGCAGCTTGGACATGAACACTGAAGCTTTCTTT

d_gene: NA
abundance: NA
j_gene: TRBJ2-5
v_gene: TRBV7-2
CDR3aa: CASSLRAAGPETQYF
CDR3nt: TGTGCCAGCAGCTTAAGGGCCGCAGGGCCAGAGACCCAGTACTTC

d_gene: NA
abundance: NA
j_gene: TRBJ1-5
v_gene: TRBV7-2
CDR3aa: CASSKGQGNQPQHF
CDR3nt: TGTGCCAGCAGCAAGGGGCAGGGGAATCAGCCCCAGCATTTT

d_gene: NA
abundance: NA
j_gene: TRBJ2-1
v_gene: TRBV12-5
CDR3aa: CASGLPPERFAPSLGKEQFF
CDR3nt: TGTGCTAGTGGTTTGCCCCCTGAAAGGTTCGCCCCGTCTCTGGGGAAGGAGCAGTTCTTC

d_gene: TRBD2
abundance: NA
j_gene: TRBJ2-1
v_gene: TRBV11-2
CDR3aa: CASSLVYLAGGSSYNEQFF
CDR3nt: TGTGCCAGCAGCTTAGTGTATCTAGCGGGGGGGAGCTCCTACAATGAGCAGTTCTTC

d_gene: TRBD2
abundance: NA
j_gene: TRBJ2-3
v_gene: TRBV30
CDR3aa: CAWSGGGTDTQYF
CDR3nt: TGTGCCTGGAGCGGGGGGGGCACAGATACGCAGTATTTT

d_gene: NA
abundance: few
j_gene: TRBJ2-3
v_gene: TRBV30
CDR3aa: CASTGKHTDTQYF
CDR3nt: TGTGCCTCGACAGGAAAACACACAGATACGCAGTATTTT

d_gene: NA
abundance: once
j_gene: TRBJ2-7
v_gene: TRBV29-1
CDR3aa: CSVVPFSSYEQYF
CDR3nt: TGCAGCGTTGTTCCGTTTTCCTCCTACGAGCAGTACTTC

d_gene: TRBD1
abundance: once
j_gene: TRBJ1-2
v_gene: TRBV7-4
CDR3aa: CAGSSAHDGTVIYGYTF
CDR3nt: TGTGCCGGCAGCTCCGCCCACGACGGGACAGTAATCTATGGCTACACCTTC

d_gene: NA
abundance: NA
j_gene: TRBJ2-3
v_gene: TRBV9
CDR3aa: CASSVVQEGQGAQYF
CDR3nt: TGTGCCAGCAGCGTAGTACAGGAGGGGCAAGGAGCGCAGTATTTT

d_gene: TRBD2
abundance: NA
j_gene: TRBJ2-7
v_gene: TRBV5-1
CDR3aa: CASSPLGLASEQYF
CDR3nt: TGCGCCAGCAGCCCCCTGGGACTAGCGAGTGAGCAGTACTTC

d_gene: TRBD2
abundance: NA
j_gene: TRBJ2-7
v_gene: TRBV2
CDR3aa: CASSPSSSGVSYEQYF
CDR3nt: TGTGCCAGCAGCCCCTCGAGTAGCGGGGTCTCCTACGAGCAGTACTTC

d_gene: NA
abundance: NA
j_gene: TRBJ1-5
v_gene: TRBV28
CDR3aa: CASTLPDGLGAQPQHF
CDR3nt: TGTGCCAGCACCCTACCTGACGGTCTAGGCGCTCAGCCCCAGCATTTT

d_gene: TRBD1
abundance: NA
j_gene: TRBJ1-2
v_gene: TRBV6-4
CDR3aa: CASSEGTGAGYTF
CDR3nt: TGTGCCAGCAGTGAGGGGACAGGGGCCGGCTACACCTTC

d_gene: NA
abundance: once
j_gene: TRBJ1-5
v_gene: TRBV5-6
CDR3aa: CASSFYGTDNQPQHF
CDR3nt: TGTGCCAGCAGCTTTTACGGGACCGACAATCAGCCCCAGCATTTT

d_gene: NA
abundance: NA
j_gene: TRBJ1-2
v_gene: TRBV11-3
CDR3aa: CASSLGRGPNGYTF
CDR3nt: TGTGCCAGCAGCTTAGGACGGGGACCTAATGGCTACACCTTC

d_gene: NA
abundance: NA
j_gene: TRBJ1-2
v_gene: TRBV15
CDR3aa: CATSRDLQAPYGYTF
CDR3nt: TGTGCCACCAGCAGAGATCTGCAGGCCCCCTATGGCTACACCTTC

d_gene: NA
abundance: NA
j_gene: TRBJ1-1
v_gene: TRBV11-2
CDR3aa: CASSSSYTEAFF
CDR3nt: TGTGCCAGCAGCTCAAGTTACACCGAAGCTTTCTTT

d_gene: NA
abundance: NA
j_gene: TRBJ1-2
v_gene: TRBV12-5
CDR3aa: CASGLVRPTSAQRQLHYGYTF
CDR3nt: TGTGCTAGTGGTTTGGTACGACCTACCTCTGCCCAAAGACAGCTTCACTATGGCTACACCTTC

d_gene: NA
abundance: NA
j_gene: TRBJ1-4
v_gene: TRBV19
CDR3aa: CASSIGTGATNEKLFF
CDR3nt: TGTGCCAGTAGTATAGGTACAGGAGCAACTAATGAAAAACTGTTTTTT

d_gene: TRBD2
abundance: NA
j_gene: TRBJ2-1
v_gene: TRBV29-1
CDR3aa: CSVEDLWTSGVEQFF
CDR3nt: TGCAGCGTTGAAGATCTTTGGACTAGCGGGGTCGAGCAGTTCTTC

d_gene: NA
abundance: NA
j_gene: TRBJ2-4
v_gene: TRBV19
CDR3aa: CASSISLGSNIQYF
CDR3nt: TGTGCCAGTAGTATTAGCCTAGGGTCCAACATTCAGTACTTC

d_gene: NA
abundance: NA
j_gene: TRBJ2-1
v_gene: TRBV7-2
CDR3aa: CASRQNLAYEQFF
CDR3nt: TGTGCCAGCAGACAAAACCTAGCGTATGAGCAGTTCTTC

d_gene: NA
abundance: NA
j_gene: TRBJ2-4
v_gene: TRBV2
CDR3aa: CASSTGGLPLAKNIQYF
CDR3nt: TGTGCCAGCAGCACCGGCGGTTTGCCTCTAGCCAAAAACATTCAGTACTTC

d_gene: NA
abundance: once
j_gene: TRBJ1-5
v_gene: TRBV4-1
CDR3aa: CASSQVVLDQPQHF
CDR3nt: TGCGCCAGCAGCCAAGTAGTTCTGGATCAGCCCCAGCATTTT

d_gene: NA
abundance: NA
j_gene: TRBJ2-3
v_gene: TRBV28
CDR3aa: CASTFLRGGTDTQYF
CDR3nt: TGTGCCAGTACTTTCCTAAGGGGGGGCACAGATACGCAGTATTTT

d_gene: NA
abundance: once
j_gene: TRBJ2-1
v_gene: TRBV5-1
CDR3aa: CASSLGGSNEQFF
CDR3nt: TGCGCCAGCAGCTTGGGGGGTTCGAATGAGCAGTTCTTC

d_gene: TRBD2
abundance: NA
j_gene: TRBJ2-2
v_gene: TRBV18
CDR3aa: CASSKAGAPNTGELFF
CDR3nt: TGTGCCAGCTCAAAAGCGGGAGCCCCTAACACCGGGGAGCTGTTTTTT

d_gene: NA
abundance: few
j_gene: TRBJ1-6
v_gene: TRBV5-6
CDR3aa: CASSLNAPASSYNSPLHF
CDR3nt: TGTGCCAGCAGCTTGAACGCGCCGGCTAGCTCCTATAATTCACCCCTCCACTTT

d_gene: TRBD1
abundance: NA
j_gene: TRBJ1-2
v_gene: TRBV7-2
CDR3aa: CASSAERQGGGYTF
CDR3nt: TGTGCCAGCAGCGCCGAAAGACAGGGAGGAGGCTACACCTTC